This passage covers 13 T cell receptor beta chains from one sample sequenced in a study of cytomegalovirus exposure and HLA in healthy donors. The PCR had 60 Vbeta and 13 Jbeta primers. The data were produced by immunoSEQ multiplex PCR, yet TCRdb's version contains in-frame clones alone and is incomplete. Seen here are approximately 74,000 clones, roughly 75% observed once, and the top ten hold over 7%. The sequenced sample was PBMCs. The receptors stem from a man aged 55-75 years in good health and CMV-seropositive.

This rearrangement joins TRBV15 to TRBJ1-2; a possible D gene is TRBD1 (6 bases). Germline CDR1 is LNHNV and CDR2 is YYDKDF (reference sequence). The CDR3 runs 15 residues. V was cut by 3 bases and J by 2 bases, with 13 bases left in between. The CDR3 DNA follows: TGTGCCACCAGCAGGACCGTACAGGGAAACTATGGCTACACCTTC. This encodes CATSRTVQGNYGYTF. Together with reference TRBV15 and TRBJ1-2, the CDR3 gives the full variable domain: DAMVIQNPRYQVTQFGKPVTLSCSQTLNHNVMYWYQQKSSQAPKLLFHYYDKDFNNEADTPDNFQSRRPNTSFCFLDIRSPGLGDTAMYLCATSRTVQGNYGYTFGSGTRLTVV.

The rearrangement joins TRBV6-5 to TRBJ1-1, with D perhaps matching TRBD1 (5 bases). Germline values: CDR1 MNHEY, CDR2 SVGAGI. There are 13 residues in the CDR3. The V end was cut by 2 bases, the J end by 1 base, with 5 bases between. The CDR3 nucleotides are TGTGCCAGCAGTTACAGGGGGAACACTGAAGCTTTCTTT. It is translated as CASSYRGNTEAFF.

The V and J genes are TRBV7-2 and TRBJ2-5, with D possibly being TRBD1 (5 bases). Germline lookup yields CDR1 SGHTA and CDR2 FQGNSA. The CDR3 extends over 14 amino acids. The V end was cut by 2 bases, the J end by 5 bases, with 12 bases between. CDR3: CASSLSGIEETQYF. The CDR3 DNA is TGTGCCAGCAGCTTATCAGGGATTGAGGAGACCCAGTACTTC.

CDR3 amino acids: CASSYTGANTEAFF. As DNA, the CDR3 is TGTGCCAGCAGTTACACAGGAGCCAACACTGAAGCTTTCTTT. The chain links TRBV6-5 to TRBJ1-1, with D tentatively TRBD1 (5 bases). The CDR3 runs to 14 residues. V was pared by 2 bases and J by 2 bases, with 9 bases between. The germline V gene encodes CDR1 MNHEY and CDR2 SVGAGI.

This chain connects TRBV5-1 to TRBJ2-7, with D perhaps TRBD1 (6 bases). The germline gives CDR1 SGHRS, CDR2 YFSETQ. This CDR3 region has 13 residues. V was shortened by 1 base and J by 4 bases, with 9 bases between the two germline ends. In DNA form, the CDR3 reads TGCGCCAGCAGCTTGTCGGGACAATACGAGCAGTACTTC. This encodes CASSLSGQYEQYF.

The rearrangement joins TRBV19 to TRBJ2-1; TRBD2 agrees at 9 bases. After removal of 6 bases from V and 2 bases from J, the junction contained 11 bases not matched to a gene. CDR3 length: 17 residues. The V gene's germline CDR1 is LNHDA and CDR2 SQIVND (reference sequence). As DNA, the CDR3 is TGTGCCAGTAGATCGAGCGGGGGGCAAAGGACCTACAATGAGCAGTTCTTC. Amino acid sequence: CASRSSGGQRTYNEQFF.

A few counts support this clone. The V and J genes are TRBV11-3 and TRBJ1-1; D unresolved. The V gene lost 0 bases and the J gene lost 2 bases, with 10 bases spanning the gap. Germline V gene lookup returns CDR1 SGHNT and CDR2 YENEEA. CDR3 length: 15 amino acids. CDR3 DNA sequence: TGTGCCAGCAGCTTAGACCTAGGAGTTAACACTGAAGCTTTCTTT. Translating it yields CASSLDLGVNTEAFF.

The V gene is TRBV19, the J gene TRBJ2-3; perhaps TRBD1 as D (5 bases). Trimming cost V 5 bases and J 1 base, with 7 bases left between them. There are 13 residues in the CDR3. Germline CDR1 and CDR2: LNHDA and SQIVND (reference sequence). CDR3 residues: CASSDRRTDTQYF. Here the CDR3 DNA reads TGTGCCAGTAGTGACAGACGCACAGATACGCAGTATTTT.

The V gene is TRBV7-8, the J gene TRBJ1-5, with 10 nucleotides matching TRBD1. Germline-derived CDR1 and CDR2 are SGHVS and FQNEAQ. The CDR3 is 15 residues long. With 1 base clipped from V and 7 bases from J, the junction kept 4 bases outside the gene matches. The CDR3 reads CASSLGTGGGQPQHF. The CDR3 nucleotides read TGTGCCAGCAGCTTAGGGACAGGGGGAGGCCAGCCCCAGCATTTT. The full variable domain, completed using reference TRBV7-8 and TRBJ1-5, is GAGVSQSPRYKVAKRGQDVALRCDPISGHVSLFWYQQALGQGPEFLTYFQNEAQLDKSGLPSDRFFAERPEGSVSTLKIQRTQQEDSAVYLCASSLGTGGGQPQHFGDGTRLSIL.

This clone appeared a few times. V and J are TRBV13 and TRBJ2-1, with TRBD2 identical over 10 bases. Germline-derived CDR1 and CDR2 are PRHDT and FYEKMQ (reference sequence). The length of the CDR3 is 13 residues. With 4 bases clipped from V and 10 bases from J, the junction kept 4 bases outside the gene matches. DNA for the CDR3: TGTGCCAGCAGCTCAGAAGCGGGGGGGGAGCAGTTCTTC. This gives the protein CASSSEAGGEQFF.

The chain carries TRBV10-3 and TRBJ1-1; D is possibly TRBD1 (6 bases). V was cut by 7 bases and J by 4 bases, with 19 bases left in between. The CDR3 runs 15 residues. Germline V lookup: CDR1 ENHRY, CDR2 SYGVKD. This CDR3 reads CAINNGGRQSTEAFF. CDR3 nucleotides: TGTGCCATCAACAATGGGGGCCGCCAGAGCACTGAAGCTTTCTTT.

V is TRBV9 and J is TRBJ2-5, with D hard to call. The CDR3 is 14 amino acids. Trimming cost V 0 bases and J 5 bases, with 11 bases left between them. Looked up from germline, CDR1 is SGDLS and CDR2 is YYNGEE. The CDR3 coding sequence is TGTGCCAGCAGCGTAGGACTGCCCCGTGAGACCCAGTACTTC. Protein sequence: CASSVGLPRETQYF.

CDR3 region: CASNPTAKAAPLHF. The DNA of the CDR3 is TGTGCCAGTAACCCGACGGCCAAGGCGGCACCCCTCCACTTT. The chain employs TRBV19 and TRBJ1-6; D is unclear. The germline gives CDR1 LNHDA, CDR2 SQIVND (reference sequence). The V end lost 7 bases, the J end lost 11 bases, and 18 bases lay between the germline ends. This CDR3 is built from 14 residues.